This T cell receptor (beta chain) was found in a study of blood T cell repertoires in COVID-19 (dated by TCRdb to 2018 to 2021). Regarding the complete study: Samples covering the acute and convalescent phases of COVID-19 were provided by collaborators in the United States, Italy and Spain. The prospective study material was composed of cDNA or gDNA derived from T cells, B-cell-depleted T cells, or PBMCs. Deeply sampled blood TCRbeta repertoires from subjects exposed to, actively infected with, or recovered from COVID-19 were included in the dataset. The repertoires were released in a freely available public database intended as a resource for research on the immune response to SARS-CoV-2. Samples came from the ongoing ImmuneRACE study (first 160 participants) plus 1,254 subjects from 6 global collaborators. Nearly every sample came with metadata listing a de-identified subject ID, COVID-19 status, age in years and sex. Where available, HLA class I and class II types were obtained from metadata supplied by the sample provider rather than from assay-based typing. The paper as a whole reports these results and caveats: The amount of clinical and demographic metadata varied by source and participant and was provided uncurated.

The immunoSEQ Assay, a bias-controlled multiplex PCR, was used to amplify TCRbeta CDR3 regions from genomic DNA. On the study's bioinformatics: The number of nucleated cells in each sample was estimated by amplification of reference gene primers within the assay. To quantify the absolute abundance of each unique TCRbeta CDR3 rearrangement, sequence reads were collapsed and filtered. Productive Simpson clonality was computed per sample as the square root of Simpson's diversity index over productive rearrangements. The immuneACCESS repertoire file appears here via TCRdb, limited to in-frame rearrangements. These files lack a portion of the clones; in checked studies, under half of the deficit traces to unresolved V genes, and the cause of the others is not known. V, J and clone size were drawn from that table, and D and trimming were deduced from the DNA. The sample table lists approximately 440,000 clones, about 85% of them with a count of one. The ten largest clones add up to 0.65% to 0.9% of the sample.

With regard to this clone: There is no known antigen for this receptor. It has no much larger one-base neighbor in the sample; base qualities were not kept.

Participants in the prospective study were enrolled through a virtual design, were aged about 18 to 90 years, and lived in approximately 24 United States geographic areas. In the prospective study, participants were assigned to cohorts based on the clinical history participants reported in a screening survey and a study questionnaire. Recovered participants in ImmuneRACE Cohort 3 were defined as having two consecutive negative NP/OP PCR tests, clearance from a healthcare professional, or resolution of symptoms. In the prospective study, whole blood, serum and a nasopharyngeal or oropharyngeal swab were collected from each participant by mobile phlebotomists. Participants in the prospective study had the option to provide additional blood draws and questionnaires over a roughly two-month period. Before DNA extraction, blood samples from the prospective study were shipped at room temperature or frozen.

CDR1 and CDR2, looked up from the germline V gene, are SNHLY and FYNNEI. Measured from the cysteine to the phenylalanine, the CDR3 is 14 residues long. The CDR3 DNA has 42 bases and is translated from base 1. Ends trimmed: V by 5 bases, J by 4 bases; bases unmatched to a gene: 5. Sequenced: PBMCs or T cells enriched from blood (not recorded which). This clonotype was sampled from a young woman who had recovered from COVID-19. This chain joins TRBV2 to TRBJ1-3, with 7 bases matching TRBD1. The base sequence is TGTGCCAGCAGTTACCAGACAGGGGGAAACACCATATATTTT. It codes for CASSYQTGGNTIYF.